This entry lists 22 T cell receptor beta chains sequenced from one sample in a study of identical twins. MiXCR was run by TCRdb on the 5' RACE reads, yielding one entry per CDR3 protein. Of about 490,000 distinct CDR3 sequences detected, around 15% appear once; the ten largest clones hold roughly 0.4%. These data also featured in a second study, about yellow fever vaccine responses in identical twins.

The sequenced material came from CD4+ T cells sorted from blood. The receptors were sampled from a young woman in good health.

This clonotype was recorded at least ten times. The CDR3 loop is CASSLFTSGDNEQFF. CDR3 coding DNA: TGTGCCAGCAGCTTATTTACTAGCGGGGACAATGAGCAGTTCTTC. The rearrangement joins TRBV7-8 to TRBJ2-1, with 10 bases identical to TRBD2. This CDR3 is 15 amino acids long. J was trimmed by 5 bases and V by 2 bases; bases with no gene match: 3. Germline loops: CDR1 SGHVS, CDR2 FQNEAQ.

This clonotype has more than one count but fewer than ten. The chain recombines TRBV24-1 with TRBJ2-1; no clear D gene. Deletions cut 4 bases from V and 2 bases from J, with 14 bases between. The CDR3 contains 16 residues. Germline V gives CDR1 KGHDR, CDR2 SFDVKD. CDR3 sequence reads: CATSESGLRAYNEQFF. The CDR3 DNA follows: TGTGCCACCAGTGAGTCCGGGCTCCGCGCCTACAATGAGCAGTTCTTC.

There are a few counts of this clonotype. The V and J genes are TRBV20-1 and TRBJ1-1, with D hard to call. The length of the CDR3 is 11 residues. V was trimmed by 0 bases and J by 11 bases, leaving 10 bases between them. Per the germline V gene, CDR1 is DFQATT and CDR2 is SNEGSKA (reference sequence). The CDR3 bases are TGCAGTGCTAGAGATGCTAACTCGGCTTTCTTT. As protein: CSARDANSAFF.

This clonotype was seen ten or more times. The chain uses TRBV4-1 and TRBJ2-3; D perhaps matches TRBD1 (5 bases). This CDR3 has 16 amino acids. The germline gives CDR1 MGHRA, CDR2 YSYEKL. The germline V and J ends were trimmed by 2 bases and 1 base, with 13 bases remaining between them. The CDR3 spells CASSQPEGARTDTQYF. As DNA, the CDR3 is TGCGCCAGCAGCCAACCTGAAGGGGCACGCACAGATACGCAGTATTTT.

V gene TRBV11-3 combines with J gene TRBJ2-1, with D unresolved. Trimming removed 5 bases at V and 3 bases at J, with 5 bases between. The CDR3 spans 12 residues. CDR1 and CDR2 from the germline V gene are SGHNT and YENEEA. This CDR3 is CASSTIYNEQFF. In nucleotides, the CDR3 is TGTGCCAGCAGCACCATCTACAATGAGCAGTTCTTC.

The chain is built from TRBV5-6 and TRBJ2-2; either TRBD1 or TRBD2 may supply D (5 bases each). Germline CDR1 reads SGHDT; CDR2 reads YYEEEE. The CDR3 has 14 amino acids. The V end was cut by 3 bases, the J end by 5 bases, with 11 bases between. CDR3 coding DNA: TGTGCCAGCAGCTCGGGACCGTCTACCGGGGAGCTGTTTTTT. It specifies CASSSGPSTGELFF.

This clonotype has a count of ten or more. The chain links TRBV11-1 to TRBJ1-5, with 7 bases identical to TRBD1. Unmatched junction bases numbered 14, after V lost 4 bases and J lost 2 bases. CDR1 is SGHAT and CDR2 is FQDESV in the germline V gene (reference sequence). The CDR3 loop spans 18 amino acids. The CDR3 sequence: CASSSGLYRGDGNQPQHF. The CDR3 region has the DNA TGTGCCAGCAGCTCTGGGTTGTACAGGGGTGACGGCAATCAGCCCCAGCATTTT.

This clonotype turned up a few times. The CDR3 loop reads CASSPVEQVYNEQFF. The CDR3 DNA is TGTGCCAGCTCACCAGTTGAACAGGTATACAATGAGCAGTTCTTC. The V call is TRBV18, the J call TRBJ2-1; possible D gene TRBD1, 5 bases. CDR1 KGHSH and CDR2 LQKENI come from the germline V gene. This CDR3 has 15 amino acids. V was cut by 2 bases and J by 4 bases, with 12 bases left in between.

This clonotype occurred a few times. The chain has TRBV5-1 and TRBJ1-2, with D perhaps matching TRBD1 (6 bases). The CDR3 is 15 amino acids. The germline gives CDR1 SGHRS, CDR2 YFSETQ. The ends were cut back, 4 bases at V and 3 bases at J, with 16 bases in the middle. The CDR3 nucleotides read TGCGCCAGCAGCGACATCAGGGGAAGGGACTATGGCTACACCTTC. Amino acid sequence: CASSDIRGRDYGYTF.

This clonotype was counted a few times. As DNA, the CDR3 is TGTGCCAGCAGTTTGGGGGAAGGTAATGAGCAGTTCTTC. Its translation: CASSLGEGNEQFF. The gene calls are TRBV12-3 or TRBV12-4 and TRBJ2-1; D may match TRBD1 or TRBD2 (5 bases each). The V end lost 3 bases, the J end lost 7 bases, and 10 bases lay between the germline ends. The CDR3 spans 13 residues.

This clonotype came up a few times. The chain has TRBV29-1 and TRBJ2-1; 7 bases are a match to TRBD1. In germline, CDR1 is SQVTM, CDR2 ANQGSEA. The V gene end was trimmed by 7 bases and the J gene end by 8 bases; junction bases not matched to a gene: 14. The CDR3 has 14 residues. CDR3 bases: TGCAGCGCCAAAATATTACAGGGGACGGATGAGCAGTTCTTC. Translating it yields CSAKILQGTDEQFF.

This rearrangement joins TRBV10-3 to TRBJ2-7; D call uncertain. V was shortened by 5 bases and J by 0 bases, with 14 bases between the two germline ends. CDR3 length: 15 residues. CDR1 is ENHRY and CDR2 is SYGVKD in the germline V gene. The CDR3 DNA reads TGTGCCATCAGTAAAACAGACGGTAGCTCCTACGAGCAGTACTTC. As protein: CAISKTDGSSYEQYF.

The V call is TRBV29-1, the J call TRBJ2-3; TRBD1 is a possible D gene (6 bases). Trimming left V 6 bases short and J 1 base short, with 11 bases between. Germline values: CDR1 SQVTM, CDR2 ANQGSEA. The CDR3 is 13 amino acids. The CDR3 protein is CSVTRQGTDTQYF. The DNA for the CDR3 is TGCAGCGTGACAAGACAGGGCACAGATACGCAGTATTTT.

CDR3 nucleotide sequence: TGTGCCAGCACCTGGGACAGGGGTCCCTACGAGCAGTACGTC. This translates into CASTWDRGPYEQYV. The chain carries TRBV7-2 and TRBJ2-7; 10 bases agree with TRBD1. Germline loops: CDR1 SGHTA, CDR2 FQGNSA. CDR3 length: 14 residues. Trimming removed 7 bases from V and 2 bases from J; junction bases left unmatched: 5.

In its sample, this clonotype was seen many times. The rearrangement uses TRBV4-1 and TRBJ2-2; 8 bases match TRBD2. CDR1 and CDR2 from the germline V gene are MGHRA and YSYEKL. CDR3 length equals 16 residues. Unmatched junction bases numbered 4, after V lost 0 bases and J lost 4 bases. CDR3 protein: CASSQERGGGTGELFF. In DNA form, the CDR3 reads TGCGCCAGCAGCCAAGAACGGGGGGGCGGCACCGGGGAGCTGTTTTTT.

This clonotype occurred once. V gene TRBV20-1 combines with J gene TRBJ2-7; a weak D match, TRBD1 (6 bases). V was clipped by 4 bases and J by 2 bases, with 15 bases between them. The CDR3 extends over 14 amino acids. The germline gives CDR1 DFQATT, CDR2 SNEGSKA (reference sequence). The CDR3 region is CSAKTGKNTYEQYF. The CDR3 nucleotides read TGCAGTGCTAAGACAGGAAAAAATACCTACGAGCAGTACTTC.

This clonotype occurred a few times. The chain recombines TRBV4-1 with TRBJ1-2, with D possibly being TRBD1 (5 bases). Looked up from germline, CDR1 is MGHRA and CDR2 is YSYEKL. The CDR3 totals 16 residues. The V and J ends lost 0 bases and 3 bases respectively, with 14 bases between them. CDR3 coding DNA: TGCGCCAGCAGCCAAGATCAGACAGCCAGATACTATGGCTACACCTTC. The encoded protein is CASSQDQTARYYGYTF.

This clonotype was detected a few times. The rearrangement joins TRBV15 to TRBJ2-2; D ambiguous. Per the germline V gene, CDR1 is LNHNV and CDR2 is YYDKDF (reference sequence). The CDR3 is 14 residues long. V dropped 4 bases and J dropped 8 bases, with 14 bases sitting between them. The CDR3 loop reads CATSKEPRQGELFF. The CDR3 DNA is TGTGCCACCAGCAAAGAGCCCCGGCAAGGGGAGCTGTTTTTT.

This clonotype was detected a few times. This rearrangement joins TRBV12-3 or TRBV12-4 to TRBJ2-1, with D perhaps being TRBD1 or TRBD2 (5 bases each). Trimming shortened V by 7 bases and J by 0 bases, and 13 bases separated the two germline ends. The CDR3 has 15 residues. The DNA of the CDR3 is TGTGCCAGCACCGGGACCCCGAGCTCCTACAATGAGCAGTTCTTC. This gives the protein CASTGTPSSYNEQFF.

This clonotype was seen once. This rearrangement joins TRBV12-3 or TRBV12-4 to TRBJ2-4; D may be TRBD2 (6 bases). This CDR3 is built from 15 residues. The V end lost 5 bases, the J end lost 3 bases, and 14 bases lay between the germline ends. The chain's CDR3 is CASSDAGTFKNIQYF. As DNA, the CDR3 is TGTGCCAGCAGTGACGCCGGGACTTTCAAAAACATTCAGTACTTC.

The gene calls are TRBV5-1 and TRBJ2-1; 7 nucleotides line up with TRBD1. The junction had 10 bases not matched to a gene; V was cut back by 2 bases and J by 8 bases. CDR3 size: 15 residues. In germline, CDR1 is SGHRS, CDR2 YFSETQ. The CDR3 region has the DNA TGCGCCAGCAGCTTCGGCAGGGGGTCTAAATATGAGCAGTTCTTC. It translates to CASSFGRGSKYEQFF.

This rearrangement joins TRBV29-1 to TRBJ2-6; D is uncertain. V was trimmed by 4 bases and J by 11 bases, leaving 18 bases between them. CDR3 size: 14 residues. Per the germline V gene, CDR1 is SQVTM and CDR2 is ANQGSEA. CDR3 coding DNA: TGCAGCGTTGTATTGGGCCTCCATACCGACGTCCTGACTTTC. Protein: CSVVLGLHTDVLTF.